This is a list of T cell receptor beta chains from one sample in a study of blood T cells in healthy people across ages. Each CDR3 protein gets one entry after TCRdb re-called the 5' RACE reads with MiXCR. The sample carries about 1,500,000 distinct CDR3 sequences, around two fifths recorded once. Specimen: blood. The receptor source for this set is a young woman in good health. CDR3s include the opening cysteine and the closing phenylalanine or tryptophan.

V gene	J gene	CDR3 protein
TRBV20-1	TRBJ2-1	CSAPGSGRLCNEQFF
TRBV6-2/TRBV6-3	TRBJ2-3	CASRGSGGAADTQYF
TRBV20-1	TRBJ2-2	CSASHQGLAGGNTGELFF
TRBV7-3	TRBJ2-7	CASTIRQHLGNEQYF
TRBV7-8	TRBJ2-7	CASSLSRTSGTPYEQYF
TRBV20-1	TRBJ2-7	CSAGEGLAAEQYF
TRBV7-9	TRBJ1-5	CASSLALAGNQPQHF
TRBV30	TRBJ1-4	CACNRAANEKLFF
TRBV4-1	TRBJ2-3	CASSHEDDLDTQYF
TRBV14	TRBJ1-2	CASSPPWGPTYGYTF
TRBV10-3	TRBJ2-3	CAAGVAADTQYF
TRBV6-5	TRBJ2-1	CASSYVRGSYNEQFF
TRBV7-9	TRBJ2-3	CASSLEKGTQYF
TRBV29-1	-	CSVEIGGWETQYF
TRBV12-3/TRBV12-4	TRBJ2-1	CASSHQGYEQFF
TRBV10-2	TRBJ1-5	CASMGQSNQPQHF
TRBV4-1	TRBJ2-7	CASSQDRTEYEQYF
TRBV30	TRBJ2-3	CASETQRGYGDTQYF
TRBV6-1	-	CASSDLFWSYEQYF
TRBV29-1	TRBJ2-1	CSVEDPAGGVSYNEQFF
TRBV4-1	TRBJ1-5	CASSRDREFGQPQHF
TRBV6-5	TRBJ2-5	CASSQGVLSKTQYF
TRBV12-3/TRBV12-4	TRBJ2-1	CAGSLGNSYNEQFF
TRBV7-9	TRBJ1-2	CASSLASGSSYGYTF
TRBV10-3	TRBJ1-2	CAISEDLTQNYGYTF
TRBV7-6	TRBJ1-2	CANRVGQEARGYTF
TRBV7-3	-	CASSLQADPSYNEQYF
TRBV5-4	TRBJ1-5	CASSLGARQPQHF
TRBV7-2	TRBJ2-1	CASIWQGDYNEQFF
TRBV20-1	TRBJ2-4	CSAPGLAGGAAKSIQYF
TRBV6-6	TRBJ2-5	CASSYENSFETQYF
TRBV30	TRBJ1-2	CAWKGSDRANYGYIF
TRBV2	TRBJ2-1	CASTSTGPEQFF
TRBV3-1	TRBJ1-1	CASSPEGYTEAFF
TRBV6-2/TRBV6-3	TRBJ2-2	CASSRQGGELFF
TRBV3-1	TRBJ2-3	CASSQVIHTQYF